These 32 T cell receptor beta chains share one sample of origin, sequenced in a study of cytomegalovirus exposure and HLA in healthy donors. Use of 60 Vbeta and 13 Jbeta primers characterized the PCR. The repertoire was sequenced with immunoSEQ multiplex PCR; TCRdb's copy has only in-frame clones and lacks some. The sample has fewer than 150,000 clones; approximately 75% are singletons. Material: PBMCs. The receptors originated from a man in his fifties in good health and CMV-seropositive.

This clone was seen more than once but under ten times. V is TRBV7-9 and J is TRBJ2-2; D uncertain. This CDR3 spans 14 amino acids. CDR1 SEHNR and CDR2 FQNEAQ come from the germline V gene (reference sequence). Trimming pared 3 bases from V and 1 base from J, leaving 6 bases between. Here the CDR3 DNA reads TGTGCCAGCAGCTTGAGTTGGAACACCGGGGAGCTGTTTTTT. The encoded protein is CASSLSWNTGELFF. Full variable domain (rest looked up from reference TRBV7-9 and TRBJ2-2): DTGVSQNPRHKITKRGQNVTFRCDPISEHNRLYWYRQTLGQGPEFLTYFQNEAQLEKSRLLSDRFSAERPKGSFSTLEIQRTEQGDSAMYLCASSLSWNTGELFFGEGSRLTVL.

The chain carries TRBV5-1 and TRBJ1-4, with 7 nucleotides matching TRBD1. V shed 0 bases, J shed 0 bases, and the junction held 11 bases outside the gene matches. The CDR3 runs 19 residues. Germline V gene lookup returns CDR1 SGHRS and CDR2 YFSETQ. This CDR3 is CASSLGLQGPTSTNEKLFF. DNA of the CDR3: TGCGCCAGCAGCTTGGGCCTACAGGGGCCAACCTCAACTAATGAAAAACTGTTTTTT.

The chain joins TRBV10-1 to TRBJ2-7; D gene unclear. The CDR3 extends over 14 amino acids. Trimming took 0 bases from V and 5 from J, leaving 11 bases between them. CDR1 and CDR2 (germline): WNHNN, SYGVQD (reference sequence). The CDR3 reads CASSESSSRNEQYF. Here the CDR3 DNA reads TGCGCCAGCAGTGAGTCTTCGAGCAGGAACGAGCAGTACTTC.

This clone occurred a few times. This rearrangement joins TRBV7-9 to TRBJ2-5; D perhaps matches TRBD2 (6 bases). V lost 7 bases to trimming and J lost 7 bases, with 25 bases between them. This CDR3 spans 16 amino acids. CDR1 is SEHNR and CDR2 is FQNEAQ in the germline V gene (reference sequence). The CDR3 spells CASNGKRMGGVGTQYF. CDR3 nucleotide sequence: TGTGCCAGCAACGGCAAACGAATGGGAGGCGTAGGGACCCAGTACTTC.

This chain links TRBV7-9 with TRBJ2-1; TRBD2 agrees at 9 bases. Trimming took 5 bases from V and 7 from J; bases not matched to a gene: 6. Looked up from germline, CDR1 is SEHNR and CDR2 is FQNEAQ (reference sequence). The CDR3 totals 14 residues. DNA of the CDR3: TGTGCCAGCAGCACCGGGACTAGCTTTAATGAGCAGTTCTTC. As protein: CASSTGTSFNEQFF.

The chain employs TRBV4-1 and TRBJ1-2; tentatively, D is TRBD1 (6 bases). The V and J ends lost 0 bases and 5 bases respectively, with 7 bases between them. The CDR3 loop spans 13 amino acids. The V gene's germline CDR1 is MGHRA and CDR2 YSYEKL. The CDR3 here is CASSQDGQYGYTF. In DNA form, the CDR3 reads TGCGCCAGCAGCCAAGATGGACAGTATGGCTACACCTTC.

This clone has just a few counts. The rearrangement uses TRBV2 and TRBJ2-5, with D perhaps TRBD2 (7 bases). CDR3 length equals 15 residues. V was shortened by 2 bases and J by 4 bases, with 14 bases between the two germline ends. Germline CDR1 reads SNHLY; CDR2 reads FYNNEI. DNA of the CDR3: TGTGCCAGCAGTGAACTCCGGGGGGCTGGAGAGACCCAGTACTTC. This codes for CASSELRGAGETQYF.

This chain joins TRBV29-1 and TRBJ1-1; the D gene is possibly TRBD1 (5 bases). The CDR3 extends over 12 amino acids. CDR1 is SQVTM and CDR2 is ANQGSEA in the germline V gene. The germline V and J ends were trimmed by 7 bases and 1 base, with 10 bases remaining between them. In DNA, the CDR3 is TGCAGCGCACAGGTGAAGAACACTGAAGCTTTCTTT. Its protein is CSAQVKNTEAFF.

The chain recombines TRBV29-1 with TRBJ1-1; D uncertain. Looked up from germline, CDR1 is SQVTM and CDR2 is ANQGSEA. This CDR3 spans 13 amino acids. V was clipped by 6 bases and J by 1 base, with 12 bases between them. CDR3 sequence (DNA): TGCAGCGTGCGCCGGGGATCGAACACTGAAGCTTTCTTT. This sequence encodes CSVRRGSNTEAFF.

The V call is TRBV5-1, the J call TRBJ2-2; 7 nucleotides align to TRBD2. Trimming cost V 4 bases and J 4 bases; bases outside gene matches: 7. The length of the CDR3 is 15 residues. CDR1 SGHRS and CDR2 YFSETQ come from the germline V gene. CDR3 in DNA: TGCGCCAGCAGCACCAGCGGGGAGAGCACCGGGGAGCTGTTTTTT. This translates into CASSTSGESTGELFF.

The chain employs TRBV2 and TRBJ1-2; 9 nucleotides line up with TRBD1. Trimming cost V 3 bases and J 8 bases; bases outside gene matches: 7. Per the germline V gene, CDR1 is SNHLY and CDR2 is FYNNEI. The CDR3 extends over 14 amino acids. In DNA, the CDR3 is TGTGCCAGCAGTGAGTCGGGACAGGGACGGGGCTACACCTTC. Translation: CASSESGQGRGYTF.

V gene TRBV10-3 combines with J gene TRBJ1-3; D unresolved. CDR1 and CDR2 (germline): ENHRY, SYGVKD. V lost 0 bases and J lost 0, with 6 bases in between. The CDR3 loop spans 15 amino acids. In DNA form, the CDR3 reads TGTGCCATCAGTGAGTCCGTCCTCTCTGGAAACACCATATATTTT. The encoded protein is CAISESVLSGNTIYF.

For the CDR3, the DNA is TGTGCCTGGAGTGTTCAGGAGAACACTGAAGCTTTCTTT. Amino acids: CAWSVQENTEAFF. The gene calls are TRBV30 and TRBJ1-1; no definite D call. Germline V CDR1 and CDR2: GTSNPN, SVGIG (reference sequence). The CDR3 spans 13 residues. The V end lost 0 bases, the J end lost 1 base, and 6 bases lay between the germline ends.

The rearrangement joins TRBV10-3 to TRBJ1-2; 7 bases are shared with TRBD1. The CDR3 consists of 16 residues. J gave up 8 bases and V 4 bases, and 16 bases lay outside the gene matches. Looked up from germline, CDR1 is ENHRY and CDR2 is SYGVKD. The CDR3 region is CAISGGGRFSAYGYTF. Written as DNA, the CDR3 is TGTGCCATCAGTGGAGGGGGCCGGTTCTCTGCGTACGGCTACACCTTC.

CDR3 protein: CASSDPGGPYNEQFF. DNA of the CDR3: TGTGCCAGCAGTGATCCGGGGGGCCCTTACAATGAGCAGTTCTTC. The rearrangement links TRBV25-1 to TRBJ2-1, with a tentative D call TRBD2 (7 bases). This CDR3 spans 15 amino acids. V was shortened by 3 bases and J by 4 bases, with 13 bases between the two germline ends. The germline V gene encodes CDR1 MGHDK and CDR2 SYGVNS.

The chain is built from TRBV6-6 and TRBJ1-2; no firm D call. The CDR3 length is 14 residues. The germline V and J ends were trimmed by 2 bases and 8 bases, with 15 bases remaining between them. Germline assignment: CDR1 MNHNY and CDR2 SVGAGI (reference sequence). CDR3 in DNA: TGTGCCAGCAGTTACCGAGACGGAGCGGACGGCTACACCTTC. Protein sequence: CASSYRDGADGYTF.

About this clone itself: A far larger clone differs by one base, so this is likely a read error. CDR3 sequence: CASSQRGHLVGTQYF. For the CDR3, the DNA is TGTGCCAGCAGCCAGCGGGGGCACCTAGTGGGGACCCAGTACTTC. The chain joins TRBV7-8 to TRBJ2-5; 8 bases align to TRBD2. Germline V lookup: CDR1 SGHVS, CDR2 FQNEAQ. The junction had 12 bases not matched to a gene; V was cut back by 5 bases and J by 7 bases. This CDR3 contains 15 residues.

The chain carries TRBV28 and TRBJ1-2, with 7 nucleotides matching TRBD1. CDR1 and CDR2 (germline): MDHEN, SYDVKM. This CDR3 is 13 amino acids long. V lost 4 bases, J lost 4 bases, and 3 bases stayed unmatched. CDR3 in amino acids: CASSSTGLYGYTF. DNA for the CDR3: TGTGCCAGCAGTTCGACAGGGCTCTATGGCTACACCTTC.

This clone has a handful of counts. The J gene is TRBJ2-5, the V gene TRBV10-1; TRBD2 might be the D (5 bases). Germline V gives CDR1 WNHNN, CDR2 SYGVQD (reference sequence). CDR3 length equals 13 residues. Trimming took 0 bases from V and 7 from J, leaving 9 bases between them. CDR3 coding DNA: TGCGCCAGCAGTGAGTCGACTCGGGGGACCCAGTACTTC. Its translation is CASSESTRGTQYF.

The V and J genes are TRBV9 and TRBJ1-5; no clear D gene. The V and J ends lost 4 bases and 7 bases respectively, with 12 bases between them. Per the germline V gene, CDR1 is SGDLS and CDR2 is YYNGEE. This CDR3 contains 13 residues. This CDR3 is CASSPEEGQPQHF. The DNA for the CDR3 is TGTGCCAGCAGCCCAGAGGAGGGCCAGCCCCAGCATTTT.

V is TRBV11-2 and J is TRBJ2-5; a possible D gene is TRBD1 (6 bases). This CDR3 contains 14 residues. Trimming removed 5 bases from V and 3 bases from J, with 13 bases in between. CDR1 and CDR2 (germline): SGHAT, FQNNGV. The CDR3 bases are TGTGCCAGCAGCCCTCCGGGACACAAAGAGACCCAGTACTTC. Amino acids: CASSPPGHKETQYF.

This rearrangement joins TRBV6-6 to TRBJ1-5, with D maybe TRBD1 (5 bases). The CDR3 extends over 15 amino acids. Germline lookup yields CDR1 MNHNY and CDR2 SVGAGI (reference sequence). V was shortened by 2 bases and J by 3 bases, with 11 bases between the two germline ends. The CDR3 DNA is TGTGCCAGCAGTTACGAAAGACAGTACAATCAGCCCCAGCATTTT. Protein product: CASSYERQYNQPQHF.

J is TRBJ2-3 and V is TRBV4-3; 7 positions match TRBD2. Trimming at V came to 1 base and at J to 5 bases, leaving 3 bases not matched to a gene. The germline gives CDR1 LGHNA, CDR2 YSLEER. The CDR3 totals 14 residues. CDR3 amino acids: CASSQGGREDTQYF. In DNA form, the CDR3 reads TGCGCCAGCAGCCAAGGCGGGAGAGAAGATACGCAGTATTTT.

The chain joins TRBV29-1 to TRBJ2-3; D possibly corresponds to TRBD1 (6 bases). This CDR3 is 14 amino acids long. V was pared by 8 bases and J by 2 bases, with 17 bases between. Germline CDR1 and CDR2: SQVTM and ANQGSEA. The CDR3 sequence is CSLRRGQTTDTQYF. The CDR3 DNA follows: TGCAGCCTTAGACGAGGACAGACCACAGATACGCAGTATTTT.

This clone was recorded once. The J gene is TRBJ1-4, the V gene TRBV7-8; no reliable D call. Germline lookup yields CDR1 SGHVS and CDR2 FQNEAQ. CDR3 length equals 16 residues. The V end lost 1 base, the J end lost 3 bases, and 12 bases lay between the germline ends. The CDR3 nucleotides read TGTGCCAGCAGCTTAGGGCAGCGAACCGCTAATGAAAAACTGTTTTTT. It translates to CASSLGQRTANEKLFF. The full variable domain, completed using reference TRBV7-8 and TRBJ1-4, is GAGVSQSPRYKVAKRGQDVALRCDPISGHVSLFWYQQALGQGPEFLTYFQNEAQLDKSGLPSDRFFAERPEGSVSTLKIQRTQQEDSAVYLCASSLGQRTANEKLFFGSGTQLSVL.

This clone came up once. The gene calls are TRBV2 and TRBJ1-1, with TRBD1 identical over 7 bases. The CDR3 is 14 residues long. Trimming removed 1 base from V and 5 bases from J; junction bases left unmatched: 4. In germline, CDR1 is SNHLY, CDR2 FYNNEI. As DNA, the CDR3 is TGTGCCAGCAGTGAAGACCCCAGGGGGACTGAAGCTTTCTTT. Protein product: CASSEDPRGTEAFF.

The chain recombines TRBV5-8 with TRBJ1-5, with TRBD1 as a possible D gene (6 bases). Per germline, CDR1 SGHTS and CDR2 YDEGEE. The CDR3 has 13 residues. Trimming removed 7 bases from V and 6 bases from J, with 14 bases in between. The CDR3, as DNA: TGTGCCAGCGTACAGGGCATGGGTCAGCCCCAGCATTTT. This encodes CASVQGMGQPQHF.

V gene TRBV6-5 combines with J gene TRBJ2-7; D is perhaps TRBD1 (6 bases). Trimming pared 5 bases from V and 5 bases from J, leaving 13 bases between. The CDR3 has 13 amino acids. The germline V gene encodes CDR1 MNHEY and CDR2 SVGAGI. In DNA form, the CDR3 reads TGTGCCAGCAGTGGTCTCGGGACAAACGAGCAGTACTTC. Its translation is CASSGLGTNEQYF.

This CDR3 is CASSSFGLAGVEQYF. The CDR3 coding sequence is TGTGCCAGCAGTTCTTTCGGACTAGCGGGAGTCGAGCAGTACTTC. The chain uses TRBV27 and TRBJ2-7, with 13 bases aligning to TRBD2. The junction had 6 bases not matched to a gene; V was cut back by 4 bases and J by 6 bases. CDR3 length equals 15 residues. The germline V gene encodes CDR1 MNHEY and CDR2 SMNVEV (reference sequence).

The V and J genes are TRBV28 and TRBJ1-2; TRBD1 might be the D (5 bases). Trimming shortened V by 6 bases and J by 4 bases, and 12 bases separated the two germline ends. The germline gives CDR1 MDHEN, CDR2 SYDVKM. The CDR3 has 13 amino acids. CDR3 sequence: CASSFRVGYGYTF. As DNA, the CDR3 is TGTGCCAGCAGCTTCAGGGTAGGCTATGGCTACACCTTC.

The chain has TRBV5-8 and TRBJ2-7; perhaps TRBD2 as D (6 bases). V gave up 4 bases and J gave up 5 bases, with 13 bases separating them. The CDR3 contains 13 residues. Germline CDR1 SGHTS, CDR2 YDEGEE. The CDR3 loop is CASSPQEGNEQYF. The CDR3 DNA is TGTGCCAGCAGCCCTCAGGAGGGGAACGAGCAGTACTTC.

The rearrangement uses TRBV28 and TRBJ1-4; 10 bases match TRBD1. The germline CDR1 and CDR2 sequences are MDHEN and SYDVKM. The CDR3 contains 13 residues. The V segment lost 11 bases and the J segment 8 bases; nucleotides outside the gene matches: 8. CDR3 in DNA: TGTGCCCACGGGGGGGGACAGGGGGAAAAACTGTTTTTT. Translating gives CAHGGGQGEKLFF.